This is a list of T cell receptor beta chains from one sample in a study of high-grade serous ovarian cancer treatment subgroups. The data were produced by immunoSEQ multiplex PCR, yet TCRdb's version contains in-frame clones alone and is incomplete. The sample carries nearly 7,000 clones, around 79% recorded once. The sequencing input was tumor tissue. All receptors come from a human donor with high-grade serous ovarian cancer. Each CDR3 is given with its conserved first and last residue. A D gene is named only where the DNA matches it firmly. A clone size is listed for some rows: how often the clone was seen (once, few, many), or a class if it is expanded.

TGCGCCAGCATCCCTGGGACAGGGATTTACGAGCAGTACTTC | CASIPGTGIYEQYF | TRBD1 | TRBV10-2 | - | TRBJ2-7
TGTGCCAGTAGTATGGGGACTGGGGCCAACGTCCTGACTTTC | CASSMGTGANVLTF | - | TRBV19 | once | TRBJ2-6
TGTGCCAGCTCACCATGGACGGCGAACACTGAAGCTTTCTTT | CASSPWTANTEAFF | - | TRBV18 | - | TRBJ1-1
TGCGCCAGCAGCCAAGGACAGAGGCCTGAAAAACTGTTTTTT | CASSQGQRPEKLFF | - | TRBV5-1 | - | TRBJ1-4
TGTGCCAGTAGTATAGCGAGCAATCAGCCCCAGCATTTT | CASSIASNQPQHF | - | TRBV19 | - | TRBJ1-5
TGTGCCAGCAGTTTTGGGGCACACACTGAAGCTTTCTTT | CASSFGAHTEAFF | - | TRBV27 | - | TRBJ1-1
TGTGCCAGCAGTGGACGAGGGTATGGGTCAGATACGCAGTATTTT | CASSGRGYGSDTQYF | - | TRBV27 | - | TRBJ2-3
TGTGCCAGCAGCGTGACAGGGGATAGTAATTCACCCCTCCACTTT | CASSVTGDSNSPLHF | TRBD1 | TRBV9 | - | TRBJ1-6
TGCGCCAGCAGCTTGGACAGTTATGGCTACACCTTC | CASSLDSYGYTF | - | TRBV5-1 | - | TRBJ1-2
TGCAGCGTCGAGGGACAGCTTTCCCCCTACGAGCAGTACTTC | CSVEGQLSPYEQYF | TRBD1 | TRBV29-1 | - | TRBJ2-7